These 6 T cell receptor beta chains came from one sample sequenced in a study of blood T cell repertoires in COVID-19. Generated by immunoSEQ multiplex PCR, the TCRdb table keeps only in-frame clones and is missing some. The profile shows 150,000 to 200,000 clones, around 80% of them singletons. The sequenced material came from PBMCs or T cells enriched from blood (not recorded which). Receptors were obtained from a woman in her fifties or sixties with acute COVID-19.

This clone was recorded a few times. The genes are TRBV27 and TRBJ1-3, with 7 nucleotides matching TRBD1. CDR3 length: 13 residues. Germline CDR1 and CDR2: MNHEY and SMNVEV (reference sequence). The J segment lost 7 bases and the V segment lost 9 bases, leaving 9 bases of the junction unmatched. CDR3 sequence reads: CASRDRLRNTIYF. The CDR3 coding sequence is TGTGCCAGTAGGGACAGATTAAGGAACACCATATATTTT.

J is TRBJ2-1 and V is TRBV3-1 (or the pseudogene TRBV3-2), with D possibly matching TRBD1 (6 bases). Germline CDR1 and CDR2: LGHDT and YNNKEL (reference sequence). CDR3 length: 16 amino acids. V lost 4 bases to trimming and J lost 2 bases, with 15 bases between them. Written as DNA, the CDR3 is TGTGCCAGCAGCCCCTGGGACACGCCCCCCTACAATGAGCAGTTCTTC. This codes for CASSPWDTPPYNEQFF.

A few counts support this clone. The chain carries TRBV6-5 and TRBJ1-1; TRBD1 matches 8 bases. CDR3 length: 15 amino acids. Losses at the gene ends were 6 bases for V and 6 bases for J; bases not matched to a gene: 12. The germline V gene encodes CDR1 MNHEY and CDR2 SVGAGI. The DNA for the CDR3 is TGTGCCAGCAGGCCGGACAGGGCCCAGACCTCTGAAGCTTTCTTT. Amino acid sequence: CASRPDRAQTSEAFF.

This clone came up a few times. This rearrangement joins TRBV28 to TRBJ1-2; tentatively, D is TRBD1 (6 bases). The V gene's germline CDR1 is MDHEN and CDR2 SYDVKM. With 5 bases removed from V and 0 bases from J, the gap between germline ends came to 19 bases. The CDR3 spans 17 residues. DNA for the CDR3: TGTGCCAGCAGTGCTCCGGGACAAGCCCTTCCTAACTATGGCTACACCTTC. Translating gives CASSAPGQALPNYGYTF.

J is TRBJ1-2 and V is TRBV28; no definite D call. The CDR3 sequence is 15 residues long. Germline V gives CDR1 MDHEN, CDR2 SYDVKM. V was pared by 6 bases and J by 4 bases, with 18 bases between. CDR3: CASSYEAAAPYGYTF. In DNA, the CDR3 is TGTGCCAGCAGCTACGAGGCGGCTGCCCCCTATGGCTACACCTTC.

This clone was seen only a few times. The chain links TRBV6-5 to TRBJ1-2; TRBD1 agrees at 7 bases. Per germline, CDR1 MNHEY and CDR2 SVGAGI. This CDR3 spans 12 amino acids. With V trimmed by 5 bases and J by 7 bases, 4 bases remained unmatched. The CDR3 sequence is CASSRQGFGYTF. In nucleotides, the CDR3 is TGTGCCAGCAGTCGACAGGGATTTGGCTACACCTTC.